This TCR beta chain is drawn from a study of PD-1 blockade in classical Hodgkin lymphoma. This table comes from immunoSEQ multiplex PCR, and its TCRdb copy is limited to in-frame clones, with some not included. This table has roughly 70,000 clones, about 93% appearing once. Between the trimmed V and J ends, which lost 1 base and 7 bases, there was a span of 7 bases. Per germline, CDR1 SGHVS and CDR2 FQNEAQ. The CDR3 extends over 12 amino acids. The time point: newly diagnosed, previously untreated cHL patient sample. Sequencing was performed on peripheral blood mononuclear cells (PBMCs). The chain carries TRBV7-8 and TRBJ1-2, with unresolved D. This clonotype originated in a human donor with classical Hodgkin lymphoma. CDR3 sequence (DNA): TGTGCCAGCAGCTTAGGGGAAAGTGGCTACACCTTC. Translated, it gives CASSLGESGYTF.